The rows below give T cell receptor beta chains drawn from one sample of a study of blood T cell repertoires in COVID-19. The protocol was immunoSEQ multiplex PCR, while the TCRdb copy is restricted to in-frame clones and leaves out a portion. The sample lists some 150,000 clones, 84% occurring once. Sequencing input: peripheral blood. All receptors derive from a woman aged 55 to 70 with acute or convalescent COVID-19. Each CDR3 is given with its conserved first and last residue. Fields, in order: CDR3 DNA, CDR3 protein, V gene, D gene, clone size, J gene, CDR3 length. A D gene is named only where the DNA matches it firmly. Clone size appears in some rows only: once, few, many, or a class for an expanded clone.

TGTGCCACCAGTGATTTCATCGGCGCGGGTGAGGCTAATGAGCAGTTCTTC	CATSDFIGAGEANEQFF	TRBV24-1	.	.	TRBJ2-1	17
TGTGCCAGCTCATCGGGACAGGGCTATACCTACGAGCAGTACTTC	CASSSGQGYTYEQYF	TRBV18	TRBD1	.	TRBJ2-7	15
TGTGCCAGCAGTAGGGACAGCCTCTACGAGCAGTACTTC	CASSRDSLYEQYF	TRBV9	TRBD1	.	TRBJ2-7	13
TGTGCCAGCAGAATTCAGGGTAGGAGTCCTGAAGCTTTCTTT	CASRIQGRSPEAFF	TRBV3-1/TRBV3-2	.	.	TRBJ1-1	14
TGTGCCAGCAGCCCTACAGGGGCCATCTCTGGAAACACCATATATTTT	CASSPTGAISGNTIYF	TRBV14	TRBD1	.	TRBJ1-3	16
TGTGCCTGGAGTGTAGCAGGGGCAGGACTTTATGGCTACACCTTC	CAWSVAGAGLYGYTF	TRBV30	.	.	TRBJ1-2	15
TGTGCCAGCAGTTTGGAGGAGGGCCTGAACAATGAGCAGTTCTTC	CASSLEEGLNNEQFF	TRBV27	.	.	TRBJ2-1	15
TGTGCCAGCAGTTTACGCGGTGGAGGGAATGAAGCTTTCTTT	CASSLRGGGNEAFF	TRBV27	.	.	TRBJ1-1	14
TGCGCCAGCAGCCGTTGGGCGGGGTCCCAAGAGACCCAGTACTTC	CASSRWAGSQETQYF	TRBV5-1	.	.	TRBJ2-5	15
TGCGCCAGCAGTCAATCGCGGCAGGGAAAGACCCAGTACTTC	CASSQSRQGKTQYF	TRBV23-1	.	.	TRBJ2-5	14
TGTGCCAGCAGGGACAGGCGCGACACTGAAGCTTTCTTT	CASRDRRDTEAFF	TRBV6-6	TRBD1	.	TRBJ1-1	13
TGTGCCAGCAGCTCTCCGGGGTTTCAGTACTTC	CASSSPGFQYF	TRBV7-9	.	.	TRBJ2-4	11
TGTGCCAGCAGCCCGGAGGGGGGGCCTGAAGCTTTCTTT	CASSPEGGPEAFF	TRBV5-6	.	.	TRBJ1-1	13
TGTGCCAGCAGCATAACTAGCGGCAATGAGCAGTTCTTC	CASSITSGNEQFF	TRBV9	TRBD2	.	TRBJ2-1	13
TGCGCCACCGGGACAGGGGGCTGGCGAGAGCAGTTCTTC	CATGTGGWREQFF	TRBV10-2	TRBD1	.	TRBJ2-1	13
TGTGCCAGCAGTGACGCCCCGGCTTCCCCGGGGTATGGCTACACCTTC	CASSDAPASPGYGYTF	TRBV6-1	.	.	TRBJ1-2	16
TGTGCCAGCAGTTTATCGAGGGTGGGATACAAGAGGAACACTGAAGCTTTCTTT	CASSLSRVGYKRNTEAFF	TRBV27	.	.	TRBJ1-1	18
TGTGCCAGCAGCCAAGGACAGCAAGATGAAGCTTTCTTT	CASSQGQQDEAFF	TRBV7-9	.	.	TRBJ1-1	13
TGCGCCAGCAGCTTGGGTGGGACTCGGGATGAGCAGTTCTTC	CASSLGGTRDEQFF	TRBV5-1	.	.	TRBJ2-1	14
TGTGCCAGCAGCTTAGGCCCTAGCACCTACGAGCAGTACTTC	CASSLGPSTYEQYF	TRBV11-2	.	.	TRBJ2-7	14
TGTGCCAGTAGTACCCCAGGGGGATCCTACAATGAGCAGTTCTTC	CASSTPGGSYNEQFF	TRBV19	TRBD1	.	TRBJ2-1	15
TGTGCCAGCAGAAGGACAGGGAGCGGATATGGCTACACCTTC	CASRRTGSGYGYTF	TRBV28	TRBD1	.	TRBJ1-2	14
TGTGCCAGCAGCGCAAGCGGGAGAGGATACAATGAGCAGTTCTTC	CASSASGRGYNEQFF	TRBV9	TRBD2	.	TRBJ2-1	15
TGTGCCAGTAGTATCGGGAGGGGTGAAGCTTTCTTT	CASSIGRGEAFF	TRBV19	.	.	TRBJ1-1	12
TGTGCCAGCAGCCCCATGCGATTCGGGGGAGGACTACAAGAGACCCAGTACTTC	CASSPMRFGGGLQETQYF	TRBV27	.	once	TRBJ2-5	18